This T cell receptor (beta chain) came from a study of human T cells and chemical hapten exposure. V lost 3 bases and J lost 7, with 13 bases in between. This CDR3 contains 14 residues. A few counts support this clonotype. The sample's time point: patch test 3, about 24 weeks after DPC sensitization. The treatment: therapeutic diphenylcyclopropenone sensitization with weekly scalp DPC. TCRdb reprocessed the RACE reads with MiXCR, giving one entry per CDR3 protein. The sample records about 160,000 distinct CDR3 sequences, roughly 25% being singletons. The TCR was taken from a woman under 30 with alopecia areata. Some clones in this sample may be carry-over from other donors' samples. The sample in question was whole blood, obtained in connection with sensitization to the hapten diphenylcyclopropenone (DPC). The chain combines TRBV12-3 or TRBV12-4 with TRBJ2-1, with D tentatively TRBD2 (5 bases). The CDR3 coding sequence is TGTGCCAGCAGTTTCGGGATCTTCCCTAATGAGCAGTTCTTC. As protein: CASSFGIFPNEQFF.